These T cell receptor beta chains were read from a single sample in a study of memory CD4+ T cells and cytomegalovirus serostatus. The protocol was immunoSEQ multiplex PCR, while the TCRdb copy is restricted to in-frame clones and leaves out a portion. In the table there are 30,000 to 40,000 clones, 70% to 80% of which are singletons. What was sequenced was memory CD4+ T cells from blood. The receptors here all came from an adult in good health and CMV-seropositive. Each CDR3 is given with its conserved first and last residue. Each record gives: V gene, CDR3 length, D gene, J gene, clone size, CDR3 DNA, CDR3 protein. D genes are given only for firm matches. Part of the rows lack a size; the others show once, few, many or a class for expanded clones.

TRBV7-6	16	NA	TRBJ1-2	few	TGTGCCAGCAGCTTAACAGAGGTTACAGGGAGCTGGGGCTACACCTTC	CASSLTEVTGSWGYTF
TRBV9	14	NA	TRBJ2-7	NA	TGTGCCAGCAGCGCCAGAACAGAGACCTACGAGCAGTACTTC	CASSARTETYEQYF
TRBV9	15	NA	TRBJ2-2	NA	TGTGCCAGCAGCCCGGGGTCCGGAAGGACCGGGGAGCTGTTTTTT	CASSPGSGRTGELFF
TRBV5-1	15	NA	TRBJ1-6	NA	TGCGCCAGCAGCTTGGAGGGGGTCCCTAATTCACCCCTCCACTTT	CASSLEGVPNSPLHF
TRBV9	14	NA	TRBJ2-1	NA	TGTGCCAGCAGCATTGATGGCCGTGACAATGAGCAGTTCTTC	CASSIDGRDNEQFF
TRBV7-7	14	TRBD1	TRBJ2-2	NA	TGTGCCAGCAGCCTCGGGACAGGGGAGGGGGAGCTGTTTTTT	CASSLGTGEGELFF
TRBV7-7	11	TRBD1	TRBJ2-5	NA	TGTGCTAGCAGCGCAGGGGGGACCCAGTACTTC	CASSAGGTQYF
TRBV7-8	15	NA	TRBJ2-5	NA	TGTGCCAGCACCCTCCGAGGTGGGGGGCAAGAGACCCAGTACTTC	CASTLRGGGQETQYF
TRBV4-1	19	TRBD2	TRBJ2-7	NA	TGCGCCAGCAGCCTTCGACTAGCGGGGGCCATAAGGAGCTCCTACGAGCAGTACTTC	CASSLRLAGAIRSSYEQYF
TRBV28	11	NA	TRBJ2-1	once	TGTGCCAGCAAGGGGGGCGATGAGCAGTTCTTC	CASKGGDEQFF
TRBV21-1	17	NA	TRBJ2-7	NA	TGTGCCAGCAGCCCAAGACGACTAGCGGGCCCCTCCTACGAGCAGTACTTC	CASSPRRLAGPSYEQYF
TRBV7-9	13	NA	TRBJ1-2	NA	TGTGCCAGCAGCTTTTACTCGAACTATGGCTACACCTTC	CASSFYSNYGYTF
TRBV4-1	17	NA	TRBJ1-2	NA	TGCGCCAGCAGCCATGCACCCGGACGTACTAAATGGAATGGCTACACCTTC	CASSHAPGRTKWNGYTF
TRBV6-6	13	NA	TRBJ1-1	NA	TGTGCCAGCAGACACAAGATGAACACTGAAGCTTTCTTT	CASRHKMNTEAFF
TRBV6-5	15	TRBD1	TRBJ2-2	NA	TGTGCCAGCAGTTACAAACACAGGGGGACCGGGGAGCTGTTTTTT	CASSYKHRGTGELFF
TRBV6-5	14	TRBD1	TRBJ1-1	NA	TGTGCCAGCACCCAAGACAGGGGAGGAACTGAAGCTTTCTTT	CASTQDRGGTEAFF
TRBV9	14	NA	TRBJ1-1	NA	TGTGCCAGCAGCGTTGGGGGGACGAACACTGAAGCTTTCTTT	CASSVGGTNTEAFF
TRBV9	16	TRBD2	TRBJ2-3	NA	TGTGCCAGCAGCGCTTCCGGGACTAGGGCCGCAGATACGCAGTATTTT	CASSASGTRAADTQYF
TRBV9	16	TRBD1	TRBJ2-3	large	TGTGCCAGCAGCGTTGGACAGGTATGGGGCACAGATACGCAGTATTTT	CASSVGQVWGTDTQYF